One T cell receptor beta chain is described in this entry. Its antigen is not known. This specimen comes from a study of T cell responses to AZD1222 COVID-19 vaccine. This CDR3 is built from 14 residues. The germline gives CDR1 SGHKS, CDR2 YYEKEE (reference sequence). Trimming shortened V by 0 bases and J by 0 bases, and 7 bases separated the two germline ends. Study-level results: Reportedly, nearly half the spike-specific TCRs target unmutated variant regions.

Only in-frame clones appear in the TCRdb table, and some are missing; sequencing was by immunoSEQ multiplex PCR. Of about 84,000 clones in the sample, about 83% were seen once. The rearrangement links TRBV5-5 to TRBJ2-7; D remains unclear. This sequence was found in an adult who received the AZD1222 COVID-19 vaccine. The sequenced sample was peripheral blood, obtained 28 days after the second AZD1222 dose. DNA of the CDR3: TGTGCCAGCAGCTTGGCCGGCGTCTCCTACGAGCAGTACTTC. It codes for CASSLAGVSYEQYF.